In its sample, the clone carrying this T cell receptor (beta chain) was seen many times. Its antigen is undetermined. The data originate from a study of molecular identifiers for immune sequencing clone quantification. TCR libraries were built in bulk with a published protocol and specific TCR primers. TCRdb passed the PCR reads through MiXCR, listing each CDR3 protein once. The data show over 550,000 distinct CDR3 sequences, less than 30% seen once. Germline V gene sequence: CDR1 MNHEY, CDR2 SVGAGI. The CDR3 covers 13 residues. Trimming cost V 6 bases and J 4 bases; bases outside gene matches: 4. Study-level points and caveats: Spiked Jurkat TCR RNA from one cell was reportedly detectable among about 1 million naive cells. More than 99% of effector molecules, versus under 1% of naive-cell molecules, belonged to clones above 20 RNA copies.

The TCR comes from a human donor in good health. Some libraries in this study had Jurkat cell RNA spiked in. This chain links TRBV6-5 with TRBJ2-5; 8 bases map to TRBD1. Material: naive CD8+ T cells from blood, with Jurkat cell RNA spiked in. Specified subset: FACS-sorted CD8+CD4-CCR7+CD45RA+ naive T cells. CDR3 in DNA: TGTGCCAGCAGCCAGACAGGGGTAGAGACCCAGTACTTC. It encodes CASSQTGVETQYF.